This TCR beta chain was recovered during a study of blood T cell repertoires in COVID-19 (TCRdb year 2020). General notes on the study: The collaborator samples originated in the United States, Italy and Spain and spanned the acute and convalescent phases of COVID-19. The material from the prospective study consisted of cDNA or gDNA derived from T cells, B-cell-depleted T cells, or PBMCs. Subjects who had been exposed to COVID-19, were actively infected with it, or had recovered from it provided the deeply sampled blood TCRbeta repertoires that made up the dataset. The repertoires were released in a freely available public database meant as a resource for research on the immune response to SARS-CoV-2. The samples were drawn from two sources: the first 160 participants of the ongoing ImmuneRACE study, and 1,254 subjects contributed by 6 global collaborators. Nearly every sample came with metadata listing a de-identified subject ID, COVID-19 status, age in years and sex. HLA class I and class II types, where available, came from metadata supplied by the sample provider rather than from assay-based typing.

Overall study outcomes, separate from this receptor: The quantity of clinical and demographic metadata differed by source and by participant and was supplied without curation.

About this clone: The antigen it recognizes is unknown. It has no much larger one-base neighbor in the sample; base qualities were not kept.

The immunoSEQ Assay, a bias-controlled multiplex PCR, was used to amplify TCRbeta CDR3 regions from genomic DNA. The authors' pipeline ran thus. Within the assay, amplification of reference gene primers was used to estimate how many nucleated cells each sample contained. To quantify the absolute abundance of each unique TCRbeta CDR3 rearrangement, sequence reads were collapsed and filtered. For each sample, productive Simpson clonality was calculated by taking the square root of Simpson's diversity index across productive rearrangements. Here the immuneACCESS table is served through TCRdb, limited to in-frame sequences with V and J called. Missing clones are a known gap in these copies; in checked studies unresolved V genes cover under half, and the rest lacks a known reason. V, J and clone size were drawn from that table, and D and trimming were deduced from the DNA. A total of tens of thousands of clones appear in this sample, about 90% of them only once. The ten biggest clones cover 6% to 8% of the sample.

Whole blood was collected in K2EDTA tubes by collaborating institutions according to the institutions' own protocols. For TCRbeta analysis, collaborators shipped samples as frozen whole blood, isolated PBMCs, or DNA extracted from either of those sample types. This receptor was taken from a woman aged 80 or over with active COVID-19. The source material was peripheral blood.

The DNA sequence is TGTGCCAGCAGCAATCGGAGGACTAGCGGGAGGTTATCAGATACGCAGTATTTT. This is translated as CASSNRRTSGRLSDTQYF. The chain is assembled from TRBV28 and TRBJ2-3, and TRBD2 aligns with 14 junction nucleotides. Ends trimmed: V by 6 bases, J by 4 bases; bases unmatched to a gene: 12. Based on the germline V gene, the CDR1 and CDR2 sequences are MDHEN and SYDVKM. Spanning cysteine to phenylalanine, the CDR3 consists of 18 amino acids. Only the CDR3 region is kept as DNA, spanning 54 bases read in frame from base 1. Supplemented by the reference TRBV28 and TRBJ2-3 proteins around the CDR3, the complete variable domain is DVKVTQSSRYLVKRTGEKVFLECVQDMDHENMFWYRQDPGLGLRLIYFSYDVKMKEKGDIPEGYSVSREKKERFSLILESASTNQTSMYLCASSNRRTSGRLSDTQYFGPGTRLTVL.